One sample yielded the 31 T cell receptor beta chains listed below, sequenced in a study of T cell responses to AZD1222 COVID-19 vaccine. Sequencing used immunoSEQ multiplex PCR; TCRdb keeps in-frame clones, though not all of them. The sample consists of about 40,000 clones, roughly 88% of them appearing once. The material was peripheral blood, obtained 28 days after the second dose of the MenACWY control vaccine. Receptors originate from an adult who received the MenACWY meningococcal vaccine as a control.

The chain is built from TRBV10-3 and TRBJ1-5; perhaps TRBD1 as D (5 bases). Trimming shortened V by 0 bases and J by 5 bases, and 11 bases separated the two germline ends. CDR1 ENHRY and CDR2 SYGVKD come from the germline V gene. The CDR3 runs 15 residues. DNA for the CDR3: TGTGCCATCAGTGAGTCTGGGACGGGATATCAGCCCCAGCATTTT. It is translated as CAISESGTGYQPQHF.

This sequence joins TRBV7-9 and TRBJ2-7, with 7 bases fitting TRBD1. Per germline, CDR1 SEHNR and CDR2 FQNEAQ (reference sequence). This CDR3 contains 15 residues. Germline trimming cut 1 base from V and 3 bases from J; bases unmatched to any gene: 6. The CDR3 region has the DNA TGTGCCAGCAGCTTAGATAGGGGGCTCCTCTACGAGCAGTACTTC. Translation: CASSLDRGLLYEQYF.

The genes are TRBV3-1 (or the pseudogene TRBV3-2) and TRBJ2-7; D is perhaps TRBD2 (5 bases). Per germline, CDR1 LGHDT and CDR2 YNNKEL (reference sequence). V dropped 0 bases and J dropped 2 bases, with 11 bases sitting between them. The CDR3 is 15 amino acids. DNA for the CDR3: TGTGCCAGCAGCCAAGAAGCTAGCTCAGCCTACGAGCAGTACTTC. This gives the protein CASSQEASSAYEQYF.

This clone was recorded only once. The genes are TRBV24-1 and TRBJ2-6, with unresolved D. Trimming left V 4 bases short and J 2 bases short, with 11 bases between. The CDR3 covers 16 residues. From germline, CDR1 is KGHDR and CDR2 SFDVKD. This CDR3 is CATSEHQAAGANVLTF. CDR3 DNA sequence: TGTGCCACCAGTGAGCATCAGGCGGCTGGGGCCAACGTCCTGACTTTC.

This clone came up once. The chain links TRBV7-6 to TRBJ1-5, with a tentative D call TRBD1 (5 bases). The CDR3 totals 15 residues. The V end was cut by 1 base, the J end by 0 bases, with 7 bases between. Looked up from germline, CDR1 is SGHVS and CDR2 is FNYEAQ. The CDR3 region is CASSLDGGSNQPQHF. Here the CDR3 DNA reads TGTGCCAGCAGCTTAGACGGGGGTAGCAATCAGCCCCAGCATTTT.

The genes are TRBV9 and TRBJ2-3, with D unresolved. The germline V and J ends were trimmed by 4 bases and 6 bases, with 9 bases remaining between them. The CDR3 totals 12 residues. Germline CDR1 reads SGDLS; CDR2 reads YYNGEE. The CDR3 reads CASSIQGDTQYF. The CDR3 nucleotides are TGTGCCAGCAGCATACAAGGGGATACGCAGTATTTT.

This clone was seen a few times. The chain employs TRBV6-2 or TRBV6-3 and TRBJ1-5; D may be TRBD1 (5 bases). This CDR3 comprises 16 residues. V lost 4 bases, J lost 8 bases, and 21 bases lay in between. The germline V gene encodes CDR1 MNHEY and CDR2 SVGEGT. The CDR3 DNA sequence: TGTGCCAGCAGTTTCCTGCCGACAGTGGGATCAAAGCCCCAGCATTTT. It codes for CASSFLPTVGSKPQHF.

This clone was counted only a few times. The chain employs TRBV15 and TRBJ1-6; D remains unclear. CDR1 is LNHNV, CDR2 YYDKDF, per germline (reference sequence). The V end was cut by 0 bases, the J end by 19 bases, with 13 bases between. The CDR3 runs 12 residues. The CDR3 region has the DNA TGTGCCACCAGCAGAGATGGGGAGGTCCTTCACTTT. Its protein product is CATSRDGEVLHF.

The V and J genes are TRBV6-5 and TRBJ2-1, with a weak D call TRBD2 (5 bases). Deletions cut 8 bases from V and 0 bases from J, with 11 bases between. CDR3 length: 14 residues. Germline V gene data show CDR1 as MNHEY and CDR2 as SVGAGI. Written as DNA, the CDR3 is TGTGCCAGCGGCGTAGCGAGCTCCTACAATGAGCAGTTCTTC. Protein: CASGVASSYNEQFF.

This clone was recorded only once. This chain links TRBV6-5 with TRBJ2-1, with 11 bases aligning to TRBD2. Germline V lookup: CDR1 MNHEY, CDR2 SVGAGI. V lost 2 bases to trimming and J lost 7 bases; unmatched junction nucleotides: 4. The CDR3 covers 15 residues. In nucleotides, the CDR3 is TGTGCCAGCAGTTACGGAGTAGCGGGAGGGAATGAGCAGTTCTTC. Encoded protein: CASSYGVAGGNEQFF.

The gene calls are TRBV4-1 and TRBJ2-7, with unresolved D. This CDR3 has 16 amino acids. CDR1 is MGHRA and CDR2 is YSYEKL in the germline V gene. V dropped 4 bases and J dropped 2 bases, with 18 bases sitting between them. CDR3: CASSPESGTSAYEQYF. CDR3 coding DNA: TGCGCCAGCAGCCCCGAGTCTGGCACGTCAGCCTACGAGCAGTACTTC.

This clone was recorded only once. V usage is TRBV6-6 and J usage is TRBJ2-3, with 12 bases lining up with TRBD2. Unmatched junction bases numbered 20, after V lost 5 bases and J lost 8 bases. Germline CDR1 is MNHNY and CDR2 is SVGAGI (reference sequence). The CDR3 has 19 residues. DNA for the CDR3: TGTGCCAGCAGTCGAGGCAGCCTGCGACTAGCGGGAGAAATTGGTACGCAGTATTTT. Amino acid sequence: CASSRGSLRLAGEIGTQYF.

The CDR3 DNA is TGTGCCATCAGTGAGGGGGGGAGCTCCTACGAGCAGTACTTC. It encodes CAISEGGSSYEQYF. The gene calls are TRBV10-3 and TRBJ2-7, with TRBD2 as a possible D gene (6 bases). Trimming stripped 2 bases from V and 0 bases from J, with 8 bases between. Germline V gene data show CDR1 as ENHRY and CDR2 as SYGVKD. This CDR3 is built from 14 residues.

The chain employs TRBV5-1 and TRBJ2-1; maybe TRBD1 (7 bases). V was clipped by 4 bases and J by 16 bases, with 15 bases between them. Germline V CDR1 and CDR2: SGHRS, YFSETQ. This CDR3 has 11 amino acids. CDR3 nucleotide sequence: TGCGCCAGCAGCGGCGCAGGGGGGAAATTCTTC. It codes for CASSGAGGKFF.

The rearrangement uses TRBV28 and TRBJ1-2; D gene uncertain. The germline gives CDR1 MDHEN, CDR2 SYDVKM. The CDR3 is 14 residues long. V gave up 4 bases and J gave up 2 bases, with 11 bases separating them. The CDR3 here is CASSSTDYNYGYTF. CDR3 nucleotide sequence: TGTGCCAGCAGTTCGACGGACTACAACTATGGCTACACCTTC.

The chain uses TRBV7-9 and TRBJ2-7; D possibly uses TRBD1 or TRBD2 (5 bases each). Germline V gene sequence: CDR1 SEHNR, CDR2 FQNEAQ (reference sequence). Trimming took 5 bases from V and 4 from J, leaving 15 bases between them. The CDR3 length is 14 residues. The CDR3 DNA reads TGTGCCAGCAGCAAGCACGAGGGGCCTTACGAGCAGTACTTC. This translates into CASSKHEGPYEQYF.

V and J are TRBV2 and TRBJ2-3; D remains ambiguous. Germline V gene data show CDR1 as SNHLY and CDR2 as FYNNEI. Trimming took 1 base from V and 1 from J, leaving 9 bases between them. The CDR3 consists of 15 residues. For the CDR3, the DNA is TGTGCCAGCAGTGAAGGGTTGGTGGGCACAGATACGCAGTATTTT. Encoded protein: CASSEGLVGTDTQYF.

This rearrangement joins TRBV3-1 (or the pseudogene TRBV3-2) to TRBJ2-5, with D uncertain. V gave up 4 bases and J gave up 0 bases, with 21 bases separating them. This CDR3 has 18 amino acids. CDR1 LGHDT and CDR2 YNNKEL come from the germline V gene (reference sequence). The CDR3 DNA reads as TGTGCCAGCAGCCGCCAGGACGAACCAGATAACTACCAAGAGACCCAGTACTTC. Its translation: CASSRQDEPDNYQETQYF.

V is TRBV18 and J is TRBJ1-3; D remains unclear. Germline CDR1 and CDR2: KGHSH and LQKENI. CDR3 length: 15 amino acids. V dropped 1 base and J dropped 0 bases, with 7 bases sitting between them. The CDR3, as DNA: TGTGCCAGCTCACCACTGGCAGTCTCTGGAAACACCATATATTTT. Its protein is CASSPLAVSGNTIYF.

This clone has just one count. The V and J genes are TRBV6-5 and TRBJ1-1; D is ambiguous. Germline assignment: CDR1 MNHEY and CDR2 SVGAGI. The CDR3 is made up of 15 amino acids. Trimming removed 5 bases from V and 0 bases from J, with 13 bases in between. The CDR3 DNA is TGTGCCAGCAGTCCTCGGACGGCCATGAACACTGAAGCTTTCTTT. Its translation is CASSPRTAMNTEAFF.

CDR3 region: CASSRSGWGYNEQFF. The CDR3 nucleotides are TGTGCCAGCAGCCGAAGCGGATGGGGCTACAATGAGCAGTTCTTC. The genes are TRBV7-6 and TRBJ2-1, with D perhaps matching TRBD2 (5 bases). Per germline, CDR1 SGHVS and CDR2 FNYEAQ. The CDR3 spans 15 residues. V was trimmed by 5 bases and J by 3 bases, leaving 14 bases between them.

The DNA for the CDR3 is TGTGCCAGCGGATTATCCGGACAGACTGAAGCTTTCTTT. Its protein is CASGLSGQTEAFF. V gene TRBV12-3 or TRBV12-4 combines with J gene TRBJ1-1; the D gene is possibly TRBD1 (6 bases). The CDR3 covers 13 residues. V lost 8 bases to trimming and J lost 5 bases, with 15 bases between them.

This clone was detected once. V and J are TRBV5-5 and TRBJ2-7; no reliable D call. The CDR3 is 12 amino acids. Trimming took 0 bases from V and 6 from J, leaving 7 bases between them. Germline V gives CDR1 SGHKS, CDR2 YYEKEE (reference sequence). The CDR3 loop is CASSLGTSEQYF. CDR3 bases: TGTGCCAGCAGCTTGGGAACAAGCGAGCAGTACTTC.

The chain combines TRBV3-1 (or the pseudogene TRBV3-2) with TRBJ1-4; 9 nucleotides align to TRBD1. After removal of 3 bases from V and 4 bases from J, the junction contained 3 bases not matched to a gene. Germline V gene data show CDR1 as LGHDT and CDR2 as YNNKEL (reference sequence). The CDR3 is 15 residues long. This CDR3 is CASSQQGQGNEKLFF. The CDR3 DNA is TGTGCCAGCAGCCAGCAGGGACAGGGTAATGAAAAACTGTTTTTT.

The chain has TRBV6-5 and TRBJ1-6; possible D gene TRBD1, 5 bases. V lost 6 bases, J lost 7 bases, and 10 bases lay in between. The CDR3 length is 13 residues. CDR1 and CDR2 (germline): MNHEY, SVGAGI. This CDR3 is CASRQAVNSPLHF. CDR3 nucleotides: TGTGCCAGCAGACAGGCGGTAAATTCACCCCTCCACTTT.

This clone was found a few times. The chain recombines TRBV13 with TRBJ2-7; D ambiguous. The germline V gene encodes CDR1 PRHDT and CDR2 FYEKMQ (reference sequence). There are 14 residues in the CDR3. V lost 2 bases, J lost 2 bases, and 10 bases lay in between. The chain's CDR3 is CASSLKGEPYEQYF. The CDR3 DNA sequence: TGTGCCAGCAGCTTAAAAGGCGAACCCTACGAGCAGTACTTC. The full variable domain, its missing parts supplied by reference TRBV13 and TRBJ2-7, is AAGVIQSPRHLIKEKRETATLKCYPIPRHDTVYWYQQGPGQDPQFLISFYEKMQSDKGSIPDRFSAQQFSDYHSELNMSSLELGDSALYFCASSLKGEPYEQYFGPGTRLTVT.

This clone has only a few counts. This sequence joins TRBV6-5 and TRBJ1-5; no definite D call. This CDR3 has 13 residues. V lost 3 bases to trimming and J lost 4 bases, with 7 bases between them. The germline gives CDR1 MNHEY, CDR2 SVGAGI. The CDR3 loop reads CASSYGRNQPQHF. The DNA for the CDR3 is TGTGCCAGCAGTTATGGACGAAATCAGCCCCAGCATTTT.

The CDR3 bases are TGTGCCAGCAGCGTAGAATTAAACACCGGGGAGCTGTTTTTT. It translates to CASSVELNTGELFF. V and J are TRBV9 and TRBJ2-2; D not resolved. Trimming removed 0 bases at V and 2 bases at J, with 5 bases between. From germline, CDR1 is SGDLS and CDR2 YYNGEE. CDR3 length: 14 residues.

The chain couples TRBV4-1 to TRBJ2-5; TRBD2 agrees at 7 bases. V trimming: 0 bases; J trimming: 3 bases; junction bases outside the gene matches: 10. This CDR3 region has 17 residues. CDR1 is MGHRA, CDR2 YSYEKL, per germline. CDR3 loop: CASSQEGPGLVEETQYF. The CDR3 DNA follows: TGCGCCAGCAGCCAAGAGGGCCCAGGACTAGTAGAAGAGACCCAGTACTTC.

In its sample, this clone was seen once. The chain recombines TRBV15 with TRBJ2-3, with 9 bases that match TRBD1. The CDR3 length is 16 residues. V dropped 1 base and J dropped 2; count of bases not matched to a gene: 4. In germline, CDR1 is LNHNV, CDR2 YYDKDF (reference sequence). The CDR3 loop reads CATSRVGQGHTDTQYF. CDR3 in DNA: TGTGCCACCAGCAGAGTGGGACAGGGTCACACAGATACGCAGTATTTT.

V gene TRBV10-2 combines with J gene TRBJ2-7, with no clear D. The V and J ends lost 2 bases and 2 bases respectively, with 7 bases between them. The CDR3 extends over 13 amino acids. Germline assignment: CDR1 WSHSY and CDR2 SAAADI. The CDR3 is CASSEATPYEQYF. In nucleotides, the CDR3 is TGCGCCAGCAGTGAGGCGACCCCCTACGAGCAGTACTTC.